A single T cell receptor (beta chain) is shown here with its context. This CDR3 has 16 amino acids. After removal of 5 bases from V and 4 bases from J, the junction contained 9 bases not matched to a gene. Germline CDR1 reads SGHRS; CDR2 reads YFSETQ. Using immunoSEQ multiplex PCR, the repertoire was profiled, and TCRdb retains in-frame clones only, with some absent. Among some 57,000 clones listed, less than 95% were seen once. These data originate in a study of T cell changes during pregnancy in multiple sclerosis. The sequencing here drew on CD4+ T cells from peripheral blood mononuclear cells, taken after pregnancy. The rearrangement links TRBV5-1 to TRBJ2-1, with 10 bases identical to TRBD2. This TCR was sampled from a female donor in good health, enrolled as a control in a pregnancy study. The CDR3 sequence is CASRQAGGPRYNEQFF. The CDR3 nucleotides are TGCGCCAGCAGGCAAGCGGGGGGGCCGAGGTACAATGAGCAGTTCTTC.